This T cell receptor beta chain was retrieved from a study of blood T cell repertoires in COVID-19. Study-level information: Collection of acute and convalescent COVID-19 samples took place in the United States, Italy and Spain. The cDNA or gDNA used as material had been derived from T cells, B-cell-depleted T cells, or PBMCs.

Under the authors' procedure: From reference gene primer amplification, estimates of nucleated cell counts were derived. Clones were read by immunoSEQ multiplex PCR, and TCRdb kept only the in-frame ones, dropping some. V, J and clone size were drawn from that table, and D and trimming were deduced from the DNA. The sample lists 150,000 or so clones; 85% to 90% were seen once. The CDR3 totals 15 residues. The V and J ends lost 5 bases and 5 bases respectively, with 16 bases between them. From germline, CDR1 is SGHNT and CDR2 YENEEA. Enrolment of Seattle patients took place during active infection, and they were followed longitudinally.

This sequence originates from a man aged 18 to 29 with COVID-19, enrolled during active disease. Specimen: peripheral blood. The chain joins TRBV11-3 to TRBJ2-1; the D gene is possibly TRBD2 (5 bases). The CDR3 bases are TGTGCCAGCAGCCCCGGTGGACTGTCAGACAATGAGCAGTTCTTC. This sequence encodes CASSPGGLSDNEQFF.